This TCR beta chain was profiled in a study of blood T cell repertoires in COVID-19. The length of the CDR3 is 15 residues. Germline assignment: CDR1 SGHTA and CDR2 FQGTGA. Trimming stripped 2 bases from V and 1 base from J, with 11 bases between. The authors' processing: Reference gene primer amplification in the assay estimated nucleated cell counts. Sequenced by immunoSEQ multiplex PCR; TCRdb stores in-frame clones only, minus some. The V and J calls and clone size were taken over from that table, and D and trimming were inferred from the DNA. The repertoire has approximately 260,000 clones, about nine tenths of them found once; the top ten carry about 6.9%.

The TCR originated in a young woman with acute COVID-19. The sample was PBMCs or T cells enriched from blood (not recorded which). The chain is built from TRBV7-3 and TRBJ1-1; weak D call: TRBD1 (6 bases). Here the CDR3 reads CASSLGPTGNTEAFF. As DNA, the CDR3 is TGTGCCAGCAGCTTAGGCCCGACAGGGAACACTGAAGCTTTCTTT.